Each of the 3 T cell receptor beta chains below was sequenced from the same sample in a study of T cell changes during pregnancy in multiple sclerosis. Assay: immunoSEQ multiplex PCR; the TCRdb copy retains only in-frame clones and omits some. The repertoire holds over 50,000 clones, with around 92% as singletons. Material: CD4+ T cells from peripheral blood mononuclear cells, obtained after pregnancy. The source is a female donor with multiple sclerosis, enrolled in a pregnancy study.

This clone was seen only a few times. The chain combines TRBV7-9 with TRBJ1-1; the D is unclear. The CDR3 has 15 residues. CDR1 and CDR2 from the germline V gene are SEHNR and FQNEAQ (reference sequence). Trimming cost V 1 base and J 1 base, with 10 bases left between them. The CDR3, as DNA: TGTGCCAGCAGCTTAGGAGGTGGAGGGAACACTGAAGCTTTCTTT. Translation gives CASSLGGGGNTEAFF.

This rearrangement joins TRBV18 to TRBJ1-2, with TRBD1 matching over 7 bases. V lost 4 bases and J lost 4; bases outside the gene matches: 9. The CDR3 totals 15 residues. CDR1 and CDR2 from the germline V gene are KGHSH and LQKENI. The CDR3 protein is CASSLDYRDSYGYTF. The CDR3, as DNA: TGTGCCAGCTCACTTGATTACCGGGACAGCTATGGCTACACCTTC.

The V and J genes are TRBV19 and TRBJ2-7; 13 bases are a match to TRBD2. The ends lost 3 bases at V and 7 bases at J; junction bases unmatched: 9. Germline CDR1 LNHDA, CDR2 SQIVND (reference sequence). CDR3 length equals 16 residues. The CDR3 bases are TGTGCCAGTAGTATGGGACTAGCGGGATCCCCTAGGGAGCAGTACTTC. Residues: CASSMGLAGSPREQYF.